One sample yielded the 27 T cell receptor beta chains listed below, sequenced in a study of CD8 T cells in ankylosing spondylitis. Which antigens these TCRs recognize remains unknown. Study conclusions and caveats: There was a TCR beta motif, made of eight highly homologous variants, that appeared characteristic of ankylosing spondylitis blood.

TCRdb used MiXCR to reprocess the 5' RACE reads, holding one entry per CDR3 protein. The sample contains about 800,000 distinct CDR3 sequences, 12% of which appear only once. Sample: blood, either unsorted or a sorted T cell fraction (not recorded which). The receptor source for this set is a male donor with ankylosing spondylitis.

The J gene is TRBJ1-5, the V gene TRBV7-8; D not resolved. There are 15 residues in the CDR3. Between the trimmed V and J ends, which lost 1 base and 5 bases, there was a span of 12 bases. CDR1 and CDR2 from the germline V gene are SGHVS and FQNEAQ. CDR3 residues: CASSLGTNFHQPQHF. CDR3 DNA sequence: TGTGCCAGCAGCTTAGGGACCAACTTCCATCAGCCCCAGCATTTT.

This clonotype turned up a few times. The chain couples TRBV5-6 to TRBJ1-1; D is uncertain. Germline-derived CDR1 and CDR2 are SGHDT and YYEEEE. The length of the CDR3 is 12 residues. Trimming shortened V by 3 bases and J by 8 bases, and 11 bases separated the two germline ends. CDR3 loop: CASSSRPAEAFF. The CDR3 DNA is TGTGCCAGCAGCTCTCGACCGGCGGAAGCTTTCTTT.

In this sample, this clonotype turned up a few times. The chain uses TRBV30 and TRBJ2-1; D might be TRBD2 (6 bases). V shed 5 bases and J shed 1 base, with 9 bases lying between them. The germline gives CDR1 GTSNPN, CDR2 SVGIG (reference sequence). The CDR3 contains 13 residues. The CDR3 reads CAWQGGSYNEQFF. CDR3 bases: TGTGCCTGGCAGGGAGGTTCCTACAATGAGCAGTTCTTC.

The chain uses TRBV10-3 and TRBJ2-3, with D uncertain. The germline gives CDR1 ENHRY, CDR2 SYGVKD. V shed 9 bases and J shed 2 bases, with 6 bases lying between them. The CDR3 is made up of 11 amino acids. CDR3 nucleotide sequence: TGTGCCATTGGAGCCACAGATACGCAGTATTTT. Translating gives CAIGATDTQYF.

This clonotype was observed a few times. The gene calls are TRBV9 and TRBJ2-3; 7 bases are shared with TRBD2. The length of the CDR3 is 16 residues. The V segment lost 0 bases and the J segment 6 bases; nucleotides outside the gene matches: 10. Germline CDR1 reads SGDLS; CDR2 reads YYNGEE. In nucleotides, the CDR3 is TGTGCCAGCAGCGTAGCTCCGGGGAACGGGGGGGATACGCAGTATTTT. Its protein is CASSVAPGNGGDTQYF.

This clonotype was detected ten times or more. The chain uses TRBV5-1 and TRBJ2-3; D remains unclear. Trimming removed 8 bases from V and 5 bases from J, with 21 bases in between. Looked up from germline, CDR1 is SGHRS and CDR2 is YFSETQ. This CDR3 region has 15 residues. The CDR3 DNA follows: TGCGCCAGTTCGACGGCACCTTCTGTCGGAGATACGCAGTATTTT. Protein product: CASSTAPSVGDTQYF.

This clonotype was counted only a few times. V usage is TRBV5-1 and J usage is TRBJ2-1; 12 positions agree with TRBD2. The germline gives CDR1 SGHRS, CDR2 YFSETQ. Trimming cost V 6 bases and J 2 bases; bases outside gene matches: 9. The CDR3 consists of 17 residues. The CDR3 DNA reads TGCGCCAGCACCCGGACTAGCGGGACACCAACCTACAATGAGCAGTTCTTC. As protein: CASTRTSGTPTYNEQFF.

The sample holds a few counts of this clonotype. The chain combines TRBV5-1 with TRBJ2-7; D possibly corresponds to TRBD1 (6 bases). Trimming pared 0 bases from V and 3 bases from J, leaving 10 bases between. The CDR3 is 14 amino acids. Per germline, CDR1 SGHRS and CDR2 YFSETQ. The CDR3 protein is CASSLALGGYEQYF. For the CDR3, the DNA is TGCGCCAGCAGCTTGGCCTTAGGGGGCTACGAGCAGTACTTC.

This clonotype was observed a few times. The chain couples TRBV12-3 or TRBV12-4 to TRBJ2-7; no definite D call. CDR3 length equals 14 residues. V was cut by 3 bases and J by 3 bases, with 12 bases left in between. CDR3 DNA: TGTGCCAGCAGTTTTCAAGGGCCCCGCTACGAGCAGTACTTC. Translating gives CASSFQGPRYEQYF.

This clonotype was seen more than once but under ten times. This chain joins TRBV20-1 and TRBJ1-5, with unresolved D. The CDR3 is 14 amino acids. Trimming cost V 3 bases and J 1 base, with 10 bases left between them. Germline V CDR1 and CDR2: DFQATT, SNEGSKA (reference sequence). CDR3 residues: CSARTVWSNQPQHF. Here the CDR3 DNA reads TGCAGTGCTAGGACGGTTTGGAGCAATCAGCCCCAGCATTTT.

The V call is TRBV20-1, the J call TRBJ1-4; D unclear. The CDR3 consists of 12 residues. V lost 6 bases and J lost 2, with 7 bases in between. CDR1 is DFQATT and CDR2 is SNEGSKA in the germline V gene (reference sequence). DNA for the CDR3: TGCAGTGCCCCAAAGACTAATGAAAAACTGTTTTTT. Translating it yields CSAPKTNEKLFF.

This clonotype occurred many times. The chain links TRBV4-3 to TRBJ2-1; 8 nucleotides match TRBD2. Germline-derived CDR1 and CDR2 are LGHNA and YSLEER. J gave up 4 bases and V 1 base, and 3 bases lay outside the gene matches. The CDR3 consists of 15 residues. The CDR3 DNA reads TGCGCCAGCAGCCAAGTGGCGGGAGGTTACAATGAGCAGTTCTTC. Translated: CASSQVAGGYNEQFF.

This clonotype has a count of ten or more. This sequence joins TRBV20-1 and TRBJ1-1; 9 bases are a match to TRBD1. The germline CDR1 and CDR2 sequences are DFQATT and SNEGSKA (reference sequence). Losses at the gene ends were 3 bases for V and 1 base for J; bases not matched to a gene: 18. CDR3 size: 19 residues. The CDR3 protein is CSASEEPPGQGWGNTEAFF. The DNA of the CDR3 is TGCAGTGCTAGTGAAGAACCTCCGGGACAGGGCTGGGGGAACACTGAAGCTTTCTTT.

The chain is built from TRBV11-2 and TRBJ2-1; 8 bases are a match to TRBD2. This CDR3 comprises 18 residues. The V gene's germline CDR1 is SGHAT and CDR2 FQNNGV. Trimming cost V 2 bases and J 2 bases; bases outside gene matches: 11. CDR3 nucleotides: TGTGCCAGCAGCTTATATGGTGTCGCGGGGGGTACCTACAATGAGCAGTTCTTC. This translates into CASSLYGVAGGTYNEQFF.

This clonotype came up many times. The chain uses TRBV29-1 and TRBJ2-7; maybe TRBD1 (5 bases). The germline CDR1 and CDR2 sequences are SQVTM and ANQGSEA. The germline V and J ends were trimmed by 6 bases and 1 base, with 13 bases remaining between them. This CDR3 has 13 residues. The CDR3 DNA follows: TGCAGCGTCGTGACTCGGACATCCTACGAGCAGTACTTC. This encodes CSVVTRTSYEQYF.

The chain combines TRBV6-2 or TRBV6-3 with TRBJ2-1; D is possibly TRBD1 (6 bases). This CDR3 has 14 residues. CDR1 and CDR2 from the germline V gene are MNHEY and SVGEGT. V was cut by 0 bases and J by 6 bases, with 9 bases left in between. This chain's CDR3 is CASSYSGRGNEQFF. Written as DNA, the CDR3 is TGTGCCAGCAGTTACTCGGGCAGGGGCAATGAGCAGTTCTTC.

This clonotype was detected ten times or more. The CDR3 DNA sequence: TGTGCCAGCAGCCCCCTCGGGGGACAGGGTTTTTTTGAGCAGTACTTC. Encoded protein: CASSPLGGQGFFEQYF. The J gene is TRBJ2-7, the V gene TRBV7-2, with TRBD1 identical over 9 bases. Germline V gene data show CDR1 as SGHTA and CDR2 as FQGNSA. This CDR3 region has 16 residues. V lost 5 bases, J lost 7 bases, and 15 bases stayed unmatched.

The CDR3 reads CASSASGRPSYEQYF. DNA for the CDR3: TGTGCCAGCAGCGCTAGCGGGAGGCCTTCCTACGAGCAGTACTTC. The chain employs TRBV5-6 and TRBJ2-7, with 11 bases lining up with TRBD2. This CDR3 is 15 amino acids long. CDR1 is SGHDT and CDR2 is YYEEEE in the germline V gene. The V and J ends lost 4 bases and 1 base, in that order; junction bases with no gene match: 4. Using reference TRBV5-6 and TRBJ2-7 for the parts outside the CDR3, the full variable domain is DAGVTQSPTHLIKTRGQQVTLRCSPKSGHDTVSWYQQALGQGPQFIFQYYEEEERQRGNFPDRFSGHQFPNYSSELNVNALLLGDSALYLCASSASGRPSYEQYFGPGTRLTVT.

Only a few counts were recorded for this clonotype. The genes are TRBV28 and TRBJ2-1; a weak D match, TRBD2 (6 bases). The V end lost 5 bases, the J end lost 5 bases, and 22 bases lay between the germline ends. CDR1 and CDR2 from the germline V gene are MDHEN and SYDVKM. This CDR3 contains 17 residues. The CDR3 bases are TGTGCCAGCAGTGGTCATGACACCGGGGGTGGAGACAATGAGCAGTTCTTC. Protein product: CASSGHDTGGGDNEQFF. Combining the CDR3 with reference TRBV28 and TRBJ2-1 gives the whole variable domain DVKVTQSSRYLVKRTGEKVFLECVQDMDHENMFWYRQDPGLGLRLIYFSYDVKMKEKGDIPEGYSVSREKKERFSLILESASTNQTSMYLCASSGHDTGGGDNEQFFGPGTRLTVL.

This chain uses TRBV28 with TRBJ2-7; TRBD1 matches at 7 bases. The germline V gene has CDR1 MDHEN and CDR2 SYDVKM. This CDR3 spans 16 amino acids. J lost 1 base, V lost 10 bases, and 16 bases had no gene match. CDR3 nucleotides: TGTGCCACCTTACCTAACATCGGGACAGAGTCCTACGAGCAGTACTTC. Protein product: CATLPNIGTESYEQYF.

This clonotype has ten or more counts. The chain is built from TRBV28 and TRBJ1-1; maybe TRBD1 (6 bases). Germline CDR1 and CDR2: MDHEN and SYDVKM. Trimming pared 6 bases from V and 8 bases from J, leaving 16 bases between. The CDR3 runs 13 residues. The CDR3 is CASRETRQEEAFF. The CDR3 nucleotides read TGTGCCAGCAGAGAGACTAGACAGGAGGAAGCTTTCTTT.

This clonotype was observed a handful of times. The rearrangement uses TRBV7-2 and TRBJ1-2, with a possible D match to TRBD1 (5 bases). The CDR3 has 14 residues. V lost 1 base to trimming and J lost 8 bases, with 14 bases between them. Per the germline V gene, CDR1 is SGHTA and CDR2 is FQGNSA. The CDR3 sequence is CASSLGGRVWGYTF. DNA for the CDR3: TGTGCCAGCAGCTTAGGAGGCAGGGTGTGGGGCTACACCTTC.

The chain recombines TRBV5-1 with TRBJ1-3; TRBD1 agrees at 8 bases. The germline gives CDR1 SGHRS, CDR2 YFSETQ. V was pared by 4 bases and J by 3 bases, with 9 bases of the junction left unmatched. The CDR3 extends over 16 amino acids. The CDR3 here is CASSPTTGAGGNTIYF. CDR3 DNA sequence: TGCGCCAGCAGCCCTACGACAGGGGCTGGTGGAAACACCATATATTTT.

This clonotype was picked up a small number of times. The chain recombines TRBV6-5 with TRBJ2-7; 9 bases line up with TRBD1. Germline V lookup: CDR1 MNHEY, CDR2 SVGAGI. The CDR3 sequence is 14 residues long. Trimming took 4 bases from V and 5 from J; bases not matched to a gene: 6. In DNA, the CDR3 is TGTGCCAGCAGTTTTCGGGACAGGGTCCACGAGCAGTACTTC. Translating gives CASSFRDRVHEQYF.

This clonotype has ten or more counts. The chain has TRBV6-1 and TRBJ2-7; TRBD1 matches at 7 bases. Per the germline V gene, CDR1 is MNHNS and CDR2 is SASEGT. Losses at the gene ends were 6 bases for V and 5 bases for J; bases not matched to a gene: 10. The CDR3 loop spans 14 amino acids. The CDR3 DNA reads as TGTGCCAGCAGCACATACAGGGGAAGACACGAGCAGTACTTC. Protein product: CASSTYRGRHEQYF.

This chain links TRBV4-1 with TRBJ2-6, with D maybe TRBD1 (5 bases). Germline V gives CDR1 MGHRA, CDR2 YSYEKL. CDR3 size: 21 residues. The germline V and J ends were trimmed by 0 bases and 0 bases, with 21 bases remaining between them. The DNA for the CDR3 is TGCGCCAGCAGCCAAGATATAAGGGTCACAGGTGTGCTCTCTGGGGCCAACGTCCTGACTTTC. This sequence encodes CASSQDIRVTGVLSGANVLTF.

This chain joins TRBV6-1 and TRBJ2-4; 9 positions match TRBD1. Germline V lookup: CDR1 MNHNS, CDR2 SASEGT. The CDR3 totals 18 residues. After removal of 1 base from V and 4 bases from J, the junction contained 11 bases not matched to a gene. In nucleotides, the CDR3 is TGTGCCAGCAGTGAAGATCTACCCACCGGGACAGGGAAAAACATTCAGTACTTC. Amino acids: CASSEDLPTGTGKNIQYF.